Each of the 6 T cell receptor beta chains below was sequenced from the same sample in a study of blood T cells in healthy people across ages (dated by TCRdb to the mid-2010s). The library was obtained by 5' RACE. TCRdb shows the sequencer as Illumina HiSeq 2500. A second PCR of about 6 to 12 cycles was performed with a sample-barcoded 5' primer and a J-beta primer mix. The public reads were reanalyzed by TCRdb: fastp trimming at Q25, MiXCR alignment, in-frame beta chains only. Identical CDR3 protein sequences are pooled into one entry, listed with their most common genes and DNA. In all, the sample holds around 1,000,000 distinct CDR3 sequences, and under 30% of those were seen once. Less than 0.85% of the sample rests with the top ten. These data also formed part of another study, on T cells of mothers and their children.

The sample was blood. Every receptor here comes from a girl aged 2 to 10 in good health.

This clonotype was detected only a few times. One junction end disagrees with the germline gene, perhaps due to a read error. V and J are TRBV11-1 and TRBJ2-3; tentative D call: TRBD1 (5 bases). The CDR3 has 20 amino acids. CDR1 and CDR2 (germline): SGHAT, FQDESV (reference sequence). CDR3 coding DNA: TGTGCCCGCAGCCCACGACAGAGAGCAACCTTGGGCACTAGCACAGATACGCAGTATTTT. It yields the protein CARSPRQRATLGTSTDTQYF.

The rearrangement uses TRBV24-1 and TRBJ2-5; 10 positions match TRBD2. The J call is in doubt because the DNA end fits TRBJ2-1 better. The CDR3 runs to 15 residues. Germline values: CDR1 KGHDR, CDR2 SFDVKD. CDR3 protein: CATRDRVAGGDKQFF. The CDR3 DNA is TGTGCCACCAGGGACAGGGTAGCGGGGGGTGATAAGCAGTTCTTC.

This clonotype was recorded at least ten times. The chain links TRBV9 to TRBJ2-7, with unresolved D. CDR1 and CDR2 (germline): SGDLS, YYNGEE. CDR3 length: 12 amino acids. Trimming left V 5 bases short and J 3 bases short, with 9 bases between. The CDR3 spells CASSPGDYEQYF. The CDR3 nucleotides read TGTGCCAGCAGTCCCGGCGACTACGAGCAGTACTTC.

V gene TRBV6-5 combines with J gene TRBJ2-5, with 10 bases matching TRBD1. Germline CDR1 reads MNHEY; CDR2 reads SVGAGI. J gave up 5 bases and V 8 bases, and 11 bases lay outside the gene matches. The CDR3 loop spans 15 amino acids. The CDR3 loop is CASRPGGTGVETQYF. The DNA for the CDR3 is TGTGCCAGCCGACCTGGGGGGACAGGGGTGGAGACCCAGTACTTC.

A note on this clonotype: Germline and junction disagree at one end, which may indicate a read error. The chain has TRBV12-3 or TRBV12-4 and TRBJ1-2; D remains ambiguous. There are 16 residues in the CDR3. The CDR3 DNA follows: TGTGCCAGTAGTTTACCGGTCGTGGGCCAAGGATATGGCTACACCTTC. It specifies CASSLPVVGQGYGYTF.

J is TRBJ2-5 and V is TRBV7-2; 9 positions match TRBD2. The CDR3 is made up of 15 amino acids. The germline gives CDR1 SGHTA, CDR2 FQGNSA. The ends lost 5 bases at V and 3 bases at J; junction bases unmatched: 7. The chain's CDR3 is CASSALAGKKETQYF. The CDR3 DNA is TGTGCCAGCAGCGCCCTAGCGGGGAAGAAAGAGACCCAGTACTTC.